The source of this T cell receptor (beta chain) is a study of CXCR3-negative and CXCR3-positive naive CD8 T cells (dated by TCRdb to between 2019 and 2020). The study in broad terms: In total, approximately 140 million TRB reads were obtained, which works out to roughly 1.5 +/- 0.3 million reads per library. The diversity and physicochemical repertoire analyses included some 11 donors pooled from two independent experiments. For the TRBV-TRBJ cluster analysis, the naive subsets came from 5 or 6 donors, while the memory cells came from 3 donors.

Each CD8+ T cell subset was flow-sorted in triplicate, and 300,000 or so cells per subset were placed directly into RLT lysis buffer. Naive CD8+ T cells were defined stringently as CD45RO-CCR7+CD27+CD95- to exclude memory contaminants. Using standard density gradient centrifugation, peripheral blood mononuclear cells were isolated from buffy coats. A FACSAria III was used to flow-sort naive CD8+ T cells into CXCR3-negative and CXCR3-positive populations. Total RNA was extracted from sorted cells using an RNeasy Mini Kit. Study-level results and caveats: TRB CDR3s from CXCR3-positive naive cells showed higher hydrophobicity (lower Kidera factor 4), lower energy, and higher strength and volume indices than CXCR3-negative naive cells. Similar TRBV-TRBJ usage was shown by naive CXCR3-negative and CXCR3-positive cells from the same donor, whereas distinct patterns were shown by memory cells. CXCR3 expression partially decreased after cryopreservation, so most assays used freshly isolated PBMCs. Surface CD5, linked to self-reactivity in mice, was comparable between naive subsets; TCR interaction strength was therefore also inferred from TRB CDR3 physicochemical properties. Both naive subsets had comparably high repertoire diversity, while memory CD8+ T cells had much lower repertoire diversity.

CDR3 length: 14 amino acids, cysteine to phenylalanine. No coding sequence is recorded. The germline V gene supplies CDR1 WSHSY and CDR2 SAAADI. Data came from a NextSeq 550. The Human TCR Profiling Kit (MiLaboratory) was used to prepare UMI-labeled 5' RACE TRB cDNA libraries. The full amount of extracted RNA was used for cDNA synthesis, and the full amount of resulting cDNA was used for PCR amplification. Libraries were prepared in parallel using an identical number of PCR cycles. Under the source paper's analysis protocol: With a requirement of at least two reads per UMI, MIGEC and MiXCR extracted about 50,000 +/- 10,000 unique UMI-labeled TRB cDNA molecules per library. On average, about 40,000 +/- 10,000 functional in-frame TRB CDR3 nucleotide clonotypes lacking stop codons were found per library. After downsampling to 5000 UMI-labeled TRB molecules per sample, diversity metrics, including normalized Shannon-Wiener and Chao1, were computed in VDJtools. VDJtools was used to calculate clonotype-size-weighted physicochemical properties of the central five CDR3 residues, namely interaction energy, strength, volume and Kidera factor 4. The reads, reprocessed by TCRdb, yield one row per CDR3 protein sequence and no DNA. Here the V and J calls rest on TCRdb's processing, not on the authors' analysis. The record for this sample contains roughly 110,000 distinct CDR3 sequences. The ten largest make up approximately 0.38% of the sample.

A note on this clonotype: This receptor's antigen is unknown.

The chain employs TRBV10-2 and TRBJ2-1; TCRdb calls TRBD2, which cannot be checked without DNA. This receptor was taken from a human donor in good health. Some clones in this sample may be carry-over from other donors' samples. The sequencing input was naive CXCR3+ CD8+ T cells from blood. The cell subset or site label corresponds to: CD45RO-CCR7+CD27+CD95- naive CD8+ T cells expressing CXCR3 (TNR3+). CDR3 region: CASSPALAGGEQFF.